These T cell receptor beta chains were read from a single sample in a study of a mutant IDH1 vaccine in newly diagnosed glioma. The antigens for these receptors are not known. TCRdb keeps only in-frame clones here, not all; method: immunoSEQ multiplex PCR. The top ten hold about 16% of the sample, which has about 36,000 clones, about 80% seen once. The material sequenced was peripheral blood mononuclear cells (PBMCs), taken from a glioma patient whose treatment included an IDH1 peptide vaccine. These receptors all come from a woman under 40 with glioma. Some clones in this sample may be carry-over from other donors' samples. The CDR3 runs from the conserved cysteine through the conserved F or W. A D gene is named only where the DNA matches it firmly. The size entry is marked missing in some rows and otherwise reads once, few, many or a size class.

>TRBD1|TRBJ1-2|NA|TRBV7-9
TGTGCCAGCAGCGGAGGCGACAGGGGGCTTTTTGGCTACACCTTC
CASSGGDRGLFGYTF
>TRBD1|TRBJ1-4|NA|TRBV29-1
TGCAGCGCTGGAATATTCGGACAGGGGGAAAAACTGTTTTTT
CSAGIFGQGEKLFF
>NA|TRBJ1-1|NA|TRBV18
TGTGCCAGCTCACTAAACAGCTTGAACACTGAAGCTTTCTTT
CASSLNSLNTEAFF
>NA|TRBJ1-1|NA|TRBV5-1
TGCGCCAGCAGCAGGGACCCGGGCTTGAACACTGAAGCTTTCTTT
CASSRDPGLNTEAFF
>NA|TRBJ1-1|NA|TRBV30
TGTGCCTGGAGAGAGGGACCGAACACTGAAGCTTTCTTT
CAWREGPNTEAFF
>NA|TRBJ2-2|NA|TRBV19
TGTGCCAGTAGTATAGGGGACACCGGGGAGCTGTTTTTT
CASSIGDTGELFF
>NA|TRBJ1-4|NA|TRBV9
TGTGCCAGCAGCGTATCATGGGGGGCGAGGGAAAAACTGTTTTTT
CASSVSWGAREKLFF
>TRBD2|TRBJ2-3|NA|TRBV30
TGTGCCTGGAGTGGGCTTGGGGGAGGGCGCACAGATACGCAGTATTTT
CAWSGLGGGRTDTQYF
>NA|TRBJ2-1|few|TRBV5-6
TGTGCCAGCATCTTCACTGGGATTGTCGTCAATGAGCAGTTCTTC
CASIFTGIVVNEQFF
>NA|TRBJ2-3|once|TRBV15
TGTGCCACCAGCAGAGTACGGGAGTTGATCACAGATACGCAGTATTTT
CATSRVRELITDTQYF
>TRBD1|TRBJ1-1|NA|TRBV19
TGTGCCAGTAGGCCGGGACAGGGGCCTCTCACTGAAGCTTTCTTT
CASRPGQGPLTEAFF
>TRBD1|TRBJ1-1|few|TRBV4-2
TGTGCCAGCAGCCAAACTACAGGGGGTGAAGCTTTCTTT
CASSQTTGGEAFF
>NA|TRBJ2-1|once|TRBV6-5
TGTGCCAGCGAGGGGAACGGGGATGAGCAGTTCTTC
CASEGNGDEQFF
>NA|TRBJ2-1|NA|TRBV18
TGTGCCAGCTCCGCACCAGCGGGCTACAATGAGCAGTTCTTC
CASSAPAGYNEQFF
>NA|TRBJ1-5|NA|TRBV28
TGTGCCAGCAGTGGCCGGGCCCGTCCCAATCAGCCCCAGCATTTT
CASSGRARPNQPQHF
>NA|TRBJ2-1|NA|TRBV5-1
TGCGCCAGCAGCTCTAGCCGGGAGTTCTCCTACAATGAGCAGTTCTTC
CASSSSREFSYNEQFF
>NA|TRBJ2-3|NA|TRBV27
TGTGCCAGCAGTTCCCCCTCGCGTGGTCTTAGAAACGGCAATACGCAGTATTTT
CASSSPSRGLRNGNTQYF
>TRBD1|TRBJ2-7|NA|TRBV30
TGTGCCTGGAGAAGAGGGGGCAGACCTGGCGAGCAGTACTTC
CAWRRGGRPGEQYF
>TRBD1|TRBJ2-2|NA|TRBV29-1
TGCAGCGTGGCTGGTGGGACAGGGGAAACCGGGGAGCTGTTTTTT
CSVAGGTGETGELFF
>NA|TRBJ1-1|NA|TRBV7-9
TGTGCCAGCAGCTTAAGGGAGGGAAAAGCTTTCTTT
CASSLREGKAFF
>NA|TRBJ2-7|NA|TRBV2
TGTGCCAGCAGTGGAAAAGGCAGGGCCTCCTACGAGCAGTACTTC
CASSGKGRASYEQYF
>TRBD2|TRBJ2-5|NA|TRBV2
TGTGCCAGCACCATATTAGCGGGAACCGAGACCCAGTACTTC
CASTILAGTETQYF
>NA|TRBJ1-1|NA|TRBV5-6
TGTGCCAGCAGCTGGGGATTCCATGGGAACACTGAAGCTTTCTTT
CASSWGFHGNTEAFF
>NA|TRBJ2-7|NA|TRBV18
TGTGCCAGCTCATCCCAAACGGGCTACTCCTACGAGCAGTACTTC
CASSSQTGYSYEQYF
>TRBD1|TRBJ2-7|NA|TRBV11-3
TGTGCCAGCAGCCTTAGACAGGGGGGGCGAGGGGAGCAGTACTTC
CASSLRQGGRGEQYF
>NA|TRBJ1-5|few|TRBV9
TGTGCCAGCAGCCCGGCTGGATGGGGTCAGCCCCAGCATTTT
CASSPAGWGQPQHF
>NA|TRBJ2-7|NA|TRBV21-1
TGTGCCAGCAGCAAAAGGTACGGAACCTACGAGCAGTACTTC
CASSKRYGTYEQYF
>NA|TRBJ2-2|NA|TRBV30
TGTGCCTGGAGTGCCGGGACAATGAACACCGGGGAGCTGTTTTTT
CAWSAGTMNTGELFF
>NA|TRBJ2-7|NA|TRBV21-1
TGTGCCAGCAGCAAACGAGAAAGCGGGCACCCCTACGAGCAGTACTTC
CASSKRESGHPYEQYF
>TRBD1|TRBJ2-7|NA|TRBV18
TGTGCCAGCTCACCAGTGGGACAGGGGCTGGGTGAGCAGTACTTC
CASSPVGQGLGEQYF
>NA|TRBJ2-5|NA|TRBV9
TGTGCCAGCAGCGTAGGGGCGGGTCTCGAGACCCAGTACTTC
CASSVGAGLETQYF
>TRBD2|TRBJ2-3|NA|TRBV6-5
TGTGCCAGCAGTTACGGGGAGGGCCGGGGAGATACGCAGTATTTT
CASSYGEGRGDTQYF
>NA|TRBJ2-7|NA|TRBV2
TGTGCCAGCAGTGATCTCCGACCGTCCACCTACGAGCAGTACTTC
CASSDLRPSTYEQYF
>TRBD1|TRBJ2-7|NA|TRBV10-3
TGTGCCATCAGGGGGGACAGGTCTTACGAGCAGTACTTC
CAIRGDRSYEQYF
>NA|TRBJ1-5|NA|TRBV5-1
TGCGCCAGCAGCTACGACGGGAACAATCAGCCCCAGCATTTT
CASSYDGNNQPQHF
>TRBD2|TRBJ2-7|NA|TRBV15
TGTGCCACCAGCAGCGGCGATAGCGGGAGGGACGAGCAGTACTTC
CATSSGDSGRDEQYF
>NA|TRBJ1-2|few|TRBV27
TGTGCCAGCAGGCCCGGTATAGACTATGGCTACACCTTC
CASRPGIDYGYTF
>NA|TRBJ1-1|few|TRBV18
TGTGCCAGCTCACCACTCAGAGGCACTGAAGCTTTCTTT
CASSPLRGTEAFF
>NA|TRBJ1-1|NA|TRBV15
TGTGCCACCAGCAATAGGGAGAACACTGAAGCTTTCTTT
CATSNRENTEAFF
>TRBD2|TRBJ2-7|NA|TRBV4-2
TGTGCCAGCAGCCAAGACTCCGGGACTAGCCTTTACGAGCAGTACTTC
CASSQDSGTSLYEQYF
>NA|TRBJ2-5|NA|TRBV9
TGTGCCAGCAGCGTAGGTCACCTTTTGTACCAAGAGACCCAGTACTTC
CASSVGHLLYQETQYF
>TRBD2|TRBJ2-5|NA|TRBV18
TGTGCCAGCTCACACGGGACTAGCGGGAGGGCCGTACAAGAGACCCAGTACTTC
CASSHGTSGRAVQETQYF
>TRBD2|TRBJ2-5|NA|TRBV9
TGTGCCAGCAGCGTAAGCGGGAGGGCCCCGGAGACCCAGTACTTC
CASSVSGRAPETQYF
>NA|TRBJ1-1|NA|TRBV15
TGTGCCACCAGCAGAGGTCACCAGGGGAGGAACACTGAAGCTTTCTTT
CATSRGHQGRNTEAFF
>TRBD1|TRBJ1-2|NA|TRBV6-5
TGTGCCAGCAGTCCAGGGGGAGGAAGGGATGGCTACACCTTC
CASSPGGGRDGYTF
>NA|TRBJ1-1|NA|TRBV30
TGTGCCTGGAGTTCTTATCCGGGGGGCACTGAAGCTTTCTTT
CAWSSYPGGTEAFF
>NA|TRBJ2-7|NA|TRBV5-4
TGTGCCAGCAGCCCAACCTCCTCAAGATTCTACGAGCAGTACTTC
CASSPTSSRFYEQYF
>TRBD2|TRBJ2-3|NA|TRBV6-5
TGTGCCTCCGGACTAGCGGGAAGTGATACGCAGTATTTT
CASGLAGSDTQYF
>TRBD1|TRBJ2-7|NA|TRBV6-1
TGTGCCAGCAGTGAAGCTGGGGACAGGGAGAAGTACTTC
CASSEAGDREKYF
>NA|TRBJ1-1|NA|TRBV4-1
TGCGCCAGCAGTCGACAGGAAAACACTGAAGCTTTCTTT
CASSRQENTEAFF
>TRBD2|TRBJ2-1|NA|TRBV14
TGTGCCAGCAGCATGTTACTAGCGGGAGGGCGGGGGGAGCAGTTCTTC
CASSMLLAGGRGEQFF
>TRBD2|TRBJ2-7|NA|TRBV4-1
TGCGCCAGCAGCCTTCTACCTAGCGGGCTATCGGAGGAGCAGTACTTC
CASSLLPSGLSEEQYF
>TRBD2|TRBJ2-5|once|TRBV12-5
TGTGCTAGTGGTTTGACGTGGACTAGCGGGAGAGGGGAGACCCAGTACTTC
CASGLTWTSGRGETQYF
>TRBD1|TRBJ1-1|NA|TRBV9
TGTGCCAGCAGCGTAGGACGACAGGGGGGCACTGAAGCTTTCTTT
CASSVGRQGGTEAFF
>TRBD1|TRBJ2-5|NA|TRBV9
TGTGCCAGCAGCCCCCCAGGGACAGGGAGGAGGCAGACCCAGTACTTC
CASSPPGTGRRQTQYF
>TRBD1|TRBJ2-7|NA|TRBV4-1
TGCGCCAGCAGCCAAGACCCGGGACAGGGCATCGAGCAGTACTTC
CASSQDPGQGIEQYF
>NA|TRBJ2-1|NA|TRBV2
TGTGCCAGCAGTCCCTACAATGAGCAGTTCTTC
CASSPYNEQFF
>TRBD1|TRBJ1-1|once|TRBV27
TGTGCCAGCAGTCCCCGGGACAGGGCTCTTGTGGGGTACACTGAAGCTTTCTTT
CASSPRDRALVGYTEAFF
>NA|TRBJ2-5|NA|TRBV30
TGTGCCTGGAGTGTAGGAGAGACCCAGTACTTC
CAWSVGETQYF